This T cell receptor (beta chain) was obtained from a study of OX40 agonist ivuxolimab in advanced cancers. Background on the study: Those enrolled were approximately 78% male, with a mean age of around 57 years and ages from about 20 to 79. Study findings and constraints: Certain nonresponders likewise exhibited a low normalized T-cell clonal expansion. CD4+ and CD8+ blood T cells expanded clonally by week 6 at 0.1 to 3.0 mg/kg.

Clones were sequenced by immunoSEQ multiplex PCR, and TCRdb holds only the in-frame ones, with some missing. The table shows 58,000 or so clones, with approximately 82% occurring only once. Germline CDR1 is LNHDA and CDR2 is SQIVND (reference sequence). Trimming removed 1 base from V and 7 bases from J, with 13 bases in between. This CDR3 spans 14 amino acids. Prior autoimmune disease or systemic immunosuppression barred patients. This clone appeared a single time. As yet, its antigen is unknown. The rearrangement uses TRBV19 and TRBJ1-1; D is uncertain. This clonotype was sampled from an adult with an advanced solid tumor such as melanoma, head and neck, liver or kidney cancer. This specimen was CD4+ or CD8+ T cells sorted from blood, taken in a trial of the OX40 agonist ivuxolimab. The CDR3 sequence: CASSIGGGQLEAFF. The DNA for the CDR3 is TGTGCCAGTAGTATAGGCGGCGGGCAACTTGAAGCTTTCTTT. The full variable domain, with the rest looked up from reference TRBV19 and TRBJ1-1, is DGGITQSPKYLFRKEGQNVTLSCEQNLNHDAMYWYRQDPGQGLRLIYYSQIVNDFQKGDIAEGYSVSREKKESFPLTVTSAQKNPTAFYLCASSIGGGQLEAFFGQGTRLTVV.